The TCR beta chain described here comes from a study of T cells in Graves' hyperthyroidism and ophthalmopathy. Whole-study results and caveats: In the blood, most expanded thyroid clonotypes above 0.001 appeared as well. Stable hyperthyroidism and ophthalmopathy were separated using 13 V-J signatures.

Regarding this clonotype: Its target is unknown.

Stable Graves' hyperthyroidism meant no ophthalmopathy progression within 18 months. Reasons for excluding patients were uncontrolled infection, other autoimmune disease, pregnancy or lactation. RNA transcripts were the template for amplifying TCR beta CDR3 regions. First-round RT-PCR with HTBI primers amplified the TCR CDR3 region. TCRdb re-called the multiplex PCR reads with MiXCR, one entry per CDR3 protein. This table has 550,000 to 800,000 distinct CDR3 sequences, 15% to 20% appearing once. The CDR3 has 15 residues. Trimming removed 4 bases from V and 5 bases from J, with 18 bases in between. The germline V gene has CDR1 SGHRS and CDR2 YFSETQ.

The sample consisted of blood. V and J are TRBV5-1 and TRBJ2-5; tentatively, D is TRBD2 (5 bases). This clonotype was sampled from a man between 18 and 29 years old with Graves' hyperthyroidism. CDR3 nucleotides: TGCGCCAGCAGCAGGGCGCCGGGGAGCACCGAGACCCAGTACTTC. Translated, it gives CASSRAPGSTETQYF.